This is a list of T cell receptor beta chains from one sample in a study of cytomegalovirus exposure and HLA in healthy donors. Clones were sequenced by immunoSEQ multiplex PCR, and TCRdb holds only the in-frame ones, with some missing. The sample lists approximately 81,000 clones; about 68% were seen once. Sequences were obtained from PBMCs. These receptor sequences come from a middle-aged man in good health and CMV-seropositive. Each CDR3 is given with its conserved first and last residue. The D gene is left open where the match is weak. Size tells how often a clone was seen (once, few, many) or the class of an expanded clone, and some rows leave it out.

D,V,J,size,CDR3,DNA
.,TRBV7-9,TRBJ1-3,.,CASSLARGSNTIYF,TGTGCCAGCAGCTTAGCCAGGGGCTCGAACACCATATATTTT
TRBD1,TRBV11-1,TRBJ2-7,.,CASSLEAGGSEQYF,TGTGCCAGCAGCCTGGAGGCAGGGGGCTCCGAGCAGTACTTC
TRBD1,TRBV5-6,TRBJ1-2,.,CASSYGQGAIKYYGYTF,TGTGCCAGCAGCTACGGACAGGGGGCAATCAAATACTATGGCTACACCTTC
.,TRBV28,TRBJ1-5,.,CASTGNNKQPQHF,TGTGCCAGCACAGGGAATAATAAACAGCCCCAGCATTTT
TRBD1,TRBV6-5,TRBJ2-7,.,CASSLGRTGVHEQYF,TGTGCCAGCAGTCTAGGGAGGACAGGGGTCCACGAGCAGTACTTC
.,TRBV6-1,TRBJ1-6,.,CAAGGRIQSPLHF,TGTGCCGCGGGAGGGAGAATACAATCACCCCTCCACTTT
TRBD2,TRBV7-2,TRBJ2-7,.,CASSLAYRTSGGAYEQYF,TGTGCCAGCAGCTTAGCCTACCGTACTAGCGGGGGGGCCTACGAGCAGTACTTC
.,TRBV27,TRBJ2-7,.,CASSLRIGDYEQYF,TGTGCCAGCAGTTTGCGAATCGGGGACTACGAGCAGTACTTC
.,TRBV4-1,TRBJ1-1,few,CASSQDPQTEAFF,TGCGCCAGCAGCCAAGATCCCCAAACTGAAGCTTTCTTT
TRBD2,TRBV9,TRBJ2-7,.,CASSSGTSGTAGFYEQYF,TGTGCCAGCAGCTCAGGGACTAGCGGAACAGCGGGCTTCTACGAGCAGTACTTC
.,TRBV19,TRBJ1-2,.,CASSMHSSYGYTF,TGTGCCAGTAGTATGCACAGTTCCTATGGCTACACCTTC
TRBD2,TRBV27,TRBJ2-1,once,CASTMGSGGAPSYNEQFF,TGTGCCAGCACTATGGGTAGCGGGGGGGCACCCTCCTACAATGAGCAGTTCTTC
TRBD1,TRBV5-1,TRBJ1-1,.,CASRDRDTEAFF,TGCGCCAGCAGAGACAGGGACACTGAAGCTTTCTTT
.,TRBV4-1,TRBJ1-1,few,CASSQGDMNTEAFF,TGCGCCAGCAGCCAAGGGGACATGAACACTGAAGCTTTCTTT
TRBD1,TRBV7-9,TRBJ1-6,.,CASRSTGAWSPLHF,TGTGCCAGCAGGAGCACAGGGGCCTGGTCACCCCTCCACTTT
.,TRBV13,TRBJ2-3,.,CASSLVQGLTTDTQYF,TGTGCCAGCAGCTTAGTTCAGGGGCTTACGACAGATACGCAGTATTTT
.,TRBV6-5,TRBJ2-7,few,CASSYGPSSGSGEQYF,TGTGCCAGCAGTTACGGCCCATCGTCCGGGAGCGGCGAGCAGTACTTC
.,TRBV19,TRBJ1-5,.,CASSKFSGQDDQPQHF,TGTGCCAGTAGTAAATTTTCAGGGCAGGACGATCAGCCCCAGCATTTT
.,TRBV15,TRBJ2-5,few,CATSRASADQETQYF,TGTGCCACCAGCAGAGCCTCGGCGGACCAAGAGACCCAGTACTTC
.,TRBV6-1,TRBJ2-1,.,CASSASGGLYNEQFF,TGTGCCAGCAGTGCCTCCGGGGGACTTTACAATGAGCAGTTCTTC
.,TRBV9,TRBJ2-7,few,CASSVGDAGYYEQYF,TGTGCCAGCAGCGTAGGGGATGCGGGCTACTACGAGCAGTACTTC
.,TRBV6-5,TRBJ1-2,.,CASSYSRAGLSGYTF,TGTGCCAGCAGTTACTCACGGGCAGGGCTCTCGGGCTACACCTTC
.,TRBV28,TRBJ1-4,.,CASSPSSSEKLFF,TGTGCCAGCAGTCCTTCTTCCAGTGAAAAACTGTTTTTT
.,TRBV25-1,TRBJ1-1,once,CASSEYRSYGTEAFF,TGTGCCAGCAGTGAATACCGCAGTTATGGCACTGAAGCTTTCTTT
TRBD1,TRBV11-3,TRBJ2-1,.,CASSPDRAEQFF,TGTGCCAGCAGCCCAGACAGGGCTGAGCAGTTCTTC
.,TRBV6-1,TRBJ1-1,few,CASTLDTREAFF,TGTGCCAGCACCCTGGACACCCGTGAAGCTTTCTTT
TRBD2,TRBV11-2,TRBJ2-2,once,CASSPLVAGGPNTGELFF,TGTGCCAGCAGCCCTCTGGTAGCGGGAGGGCCGAACACCGGGGAGCTGTTTTTT
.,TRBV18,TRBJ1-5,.,CASSPSDAHSNQPQHF,TGTGCCAGCTCACCTAGCGACGCCCACAGCAATCAGCCCCAGCATTTT